The sequence of this T cell receptor (beta chain) was determined in a study of T cells in Graves' hyperthyroidism and ophthalmopathy. This clonotype was picked up many times. The antigen remains unidentified. Orbital computed tomography and thyroid ultrasound, together with serum TRAb and thyroxine and clinical symptoms, were used for diagnoses. This CDR3 is built from 13 residues. Germline CDR1 reads SQVTM; CDR2 reads ANQGSEA. J gave up 2 bases and V 2 bases, and 3 bases lay outside the gene matches. Amplified TCR beta CDR3 regions came from RNA transcripts. With the HTBI primer set, the TCR CDR3 went through a first round of RT-PCR. MiXCR was run by TCRdb on the multiplex PCR reads, yielding one entry per CDR3 protein. The sample carries 800,000 or so distinct CDR3 sequences, 35% to 45% recorded once. Study results and caveats: Median prediction lead before ophthalmopathy onset was about 6.7 months with the model.

The rearrangement links TRBV29-1 to TRBJ2-7; TRBD1 matches at 7 bases. This TCR was sampled from a young man with Graves' hyperthyroidism. Sequences were obtained from blood. CDR3 DNA sequence: TGCAGCGTTGAAACAGGGGTAACCTACGAGCAGTACTTC. Amino acids: CSVETGVTYEQYF.